The present entry profiles one T cell receptor beta chain with its context. Antigen unknown. The data were produced by immunoSEQ multiplex PCR, yet TCRdb's version contains in-frame clones alone and is incomplete. The sample holds 150,000 to 180,000 clones, around nine tenths seen once. This entry comes from a study of T cell responses to AZD1222 COVID-19 vaccine. Whole-study results and caveats: Just a handful of people given AZD1222 tested seropositive at baseline. Mostly white British, mostly female donors; authors suggested clonal diversity may be underestimated.

This clonotype was sampled from an adult in good health. Sample: peripheral blood, taken on day 0 of AZD1222 vaccination.

The CDR3 here is CAGQGASYGYTF. CDR3 sequence (DNA): TGTGCGGGACAGGGGGCGAGCTATGGCTACACCTTC. V and J are TRBV28 and TRBJ1-2; TRBD1 matches 12 bases. The germline gives CDR1 MDHEN, CDR2 SYDVKM. The CDR3 runs 12 residues.